This T cell receptor beta chain was sequenced for a study of blood T cells in healthy people across ages. Concerning this clonotype: The antigen remains unidentified.

Roughly 10 milliliters of peripheral blood were drawn from each donor. Together with a sample-barcoded 5' primer, a J-beta primer mix was included in a second PCR lasting roughly 6 to 12 cycles. Every cDNA was tagged by a template-switch adaptor with 12 random nucleotides. TCRdb reprocessed the 5' RACE reads via MiXCR and lists one record per CDR3 protein. The sample holds hundreds of thousands of distinct CDR3 sequences, approximately 40% seen once. Findings and caveats of the study: A greater number of naive CD4+ cells and higher diversity distinguished long-lived donors from aged donors.

Material: blood. The TCR was taken from a man aged 80 or over in good health.

The CDR3 here is CASSYPFTGTGGNEQYF. The CDR3, as DNA: TGTGCCAGCAGTTACCCATTTACCGGGACAGGGGGGAACGAGCAGTACTTC. This chain connects TRBV6-2 or TRBV6-3 to TRBJ2-7; 11 bases agree with TRBD1. The CDR3 length is 17 residues. Germline CDR1 and CDR2: MNHEY and SVGEGT. The junction had 11 bases not matched to a gene; V was cut back by 2 bases and J by 5 bases.